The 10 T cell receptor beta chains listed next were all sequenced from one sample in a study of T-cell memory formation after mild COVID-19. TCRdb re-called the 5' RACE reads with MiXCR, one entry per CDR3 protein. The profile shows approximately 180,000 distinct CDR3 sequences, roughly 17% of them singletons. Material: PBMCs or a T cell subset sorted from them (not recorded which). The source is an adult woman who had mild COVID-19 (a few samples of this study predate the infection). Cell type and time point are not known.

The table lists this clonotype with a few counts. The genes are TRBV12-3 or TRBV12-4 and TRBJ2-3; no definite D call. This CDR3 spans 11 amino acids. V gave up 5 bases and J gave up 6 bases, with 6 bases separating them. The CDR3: CASSMGDTQYF. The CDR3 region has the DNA TGTGCCAGCAGTATGGGGGATACGCAGTATTTT.

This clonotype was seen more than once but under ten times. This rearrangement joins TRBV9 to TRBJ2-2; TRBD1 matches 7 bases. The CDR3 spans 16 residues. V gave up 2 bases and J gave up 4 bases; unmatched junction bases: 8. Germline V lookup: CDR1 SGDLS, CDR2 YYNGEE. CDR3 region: CASSVFGAGGTGELFF. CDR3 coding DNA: TGTGCCAGCAGCGTTTTCGGGGCAGGGGGCACCGGGGAGCTGTTTTTT.

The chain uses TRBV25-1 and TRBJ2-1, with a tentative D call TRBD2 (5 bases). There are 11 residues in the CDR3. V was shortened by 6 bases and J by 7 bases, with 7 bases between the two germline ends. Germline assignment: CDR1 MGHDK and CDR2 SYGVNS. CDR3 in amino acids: CASRLGNEQFF. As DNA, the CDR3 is TGTGCCAGCAGACTAGGGAATGAGCAGTTCTTC. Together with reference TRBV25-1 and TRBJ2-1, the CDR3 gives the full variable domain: EADIYQTPRYLVIGTGKKITLECSQTMGHDKMYWYQQDPGMELHLIHYSYGVNSTEKGDLSSESTVSRIRTEHFPLTLESARPSHTSQYLCASRLGNEQFFGPGTRLTVL.

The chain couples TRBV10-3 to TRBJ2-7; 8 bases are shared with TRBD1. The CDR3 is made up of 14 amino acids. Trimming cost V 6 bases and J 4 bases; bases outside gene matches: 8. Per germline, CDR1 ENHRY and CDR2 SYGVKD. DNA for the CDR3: TGTGCCATCAGGGACCGGGACAGGTTTTACGAGCAGTACTTC. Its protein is CAIRDRDRFYEQYF.

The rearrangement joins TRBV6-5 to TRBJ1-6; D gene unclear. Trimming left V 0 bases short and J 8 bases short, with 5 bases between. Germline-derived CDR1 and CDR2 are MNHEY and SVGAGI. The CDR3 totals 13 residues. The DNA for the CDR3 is TGTGCCAGCAGTTACTCCCCCGATTCACCCCTCCACTTT. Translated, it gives CASSYSPDSPLHF.

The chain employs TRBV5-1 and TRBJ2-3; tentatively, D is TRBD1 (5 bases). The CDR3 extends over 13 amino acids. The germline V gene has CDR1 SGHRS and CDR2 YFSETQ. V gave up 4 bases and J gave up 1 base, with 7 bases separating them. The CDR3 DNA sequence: TGCGCCAGCAGCAAAGGGGGCACAGATACGCAGTATTTT. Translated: CASSKGGTDTQYF.

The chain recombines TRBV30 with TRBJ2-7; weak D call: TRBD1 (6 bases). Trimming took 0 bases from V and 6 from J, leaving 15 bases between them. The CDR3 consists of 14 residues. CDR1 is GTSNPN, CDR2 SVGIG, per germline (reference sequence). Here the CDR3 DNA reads TGTGCCTGGAGTGTACTCCCCGGACAGCGCGAGCAGTACTTC. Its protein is CAWSVLPGQREQYF. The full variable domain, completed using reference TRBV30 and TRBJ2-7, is SQTIHQWPATLVQPVGSPLSLECTVEGTSNPNLYWYRQAAGRGLQLLFYSVGIGQISSEVPQNLSASRPQDRQFILSSKKLLLSDSGFYLCAWSVLPGQREQYFGPGTRLTVT.

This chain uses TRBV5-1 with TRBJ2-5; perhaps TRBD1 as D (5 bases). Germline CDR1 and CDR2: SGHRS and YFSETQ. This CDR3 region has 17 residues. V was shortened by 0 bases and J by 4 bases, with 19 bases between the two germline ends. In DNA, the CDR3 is TGCGCCAGCAGCTTGGCCAACCCCTCGGCAGGGCGAGAGACCCAGTACTTC. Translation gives CASSLANPSAGRETQYF.

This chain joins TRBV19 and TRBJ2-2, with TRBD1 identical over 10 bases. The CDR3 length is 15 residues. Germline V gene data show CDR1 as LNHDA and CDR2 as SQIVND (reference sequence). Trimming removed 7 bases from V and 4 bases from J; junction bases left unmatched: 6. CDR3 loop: CASTPGQGFTGELFF. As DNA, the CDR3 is TGTGCCAGTACCCCGGGACAGGGGTTCACCGGGGAGCTGTTTTTT.

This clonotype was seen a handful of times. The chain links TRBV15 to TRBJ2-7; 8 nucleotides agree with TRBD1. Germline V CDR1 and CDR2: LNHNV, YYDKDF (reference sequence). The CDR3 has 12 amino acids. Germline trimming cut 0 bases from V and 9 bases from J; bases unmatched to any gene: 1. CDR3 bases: TGTGCCACCAGCAGAGATGGGACAGGGCAGTACTTC. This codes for CATSRDGTGQYF. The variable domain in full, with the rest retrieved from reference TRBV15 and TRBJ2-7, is DAMVIQNPRYQVTQFGKPVTLSCSQTLNHNVMYWYQQKSSQAPKLLFHYYDKDFNNEADTPDNFQSRRPNTSFCFLDIRSPGLGDTAMYLCATSRDGTGQYFGPGTRLTVT.